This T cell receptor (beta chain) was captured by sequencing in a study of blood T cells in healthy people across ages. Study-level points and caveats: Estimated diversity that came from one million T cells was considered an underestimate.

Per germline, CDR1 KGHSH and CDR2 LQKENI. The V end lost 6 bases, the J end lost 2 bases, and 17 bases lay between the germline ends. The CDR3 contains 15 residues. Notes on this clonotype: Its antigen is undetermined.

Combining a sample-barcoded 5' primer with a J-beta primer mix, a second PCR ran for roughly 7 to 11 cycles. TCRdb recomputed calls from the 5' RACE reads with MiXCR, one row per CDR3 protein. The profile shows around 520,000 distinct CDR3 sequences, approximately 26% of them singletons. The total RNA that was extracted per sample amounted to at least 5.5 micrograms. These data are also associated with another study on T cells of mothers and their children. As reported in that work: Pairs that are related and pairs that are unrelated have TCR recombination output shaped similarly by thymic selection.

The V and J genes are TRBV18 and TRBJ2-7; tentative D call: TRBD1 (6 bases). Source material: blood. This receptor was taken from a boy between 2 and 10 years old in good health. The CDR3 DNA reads TGTGCCAGCTCTTCAACACAGGGCGGTACCTACGAGCAGTACTTC. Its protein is CASSSTQGGTYEQYF.